These T cell receptor beta chains were read from a single sample in a study of cytomegalovirus exposure and HLA in healthy donors. The table came from immunoSEQ multiplex PCR; TCRdb's copy has only in-frame clones and leaves some out. The table records more than 150,000 clones, 80% of them present only once. The sequenced sample was PBMCs. These receptors all stem from a woman in her twenties or thirties in good health and CMV-seronegative. Both conserved end residues are part of each CDR3. The order of the fields is V gene, clone size, D gene, J gene, CDR3 DNA, CDR3 protein. D genes are given only for firm matches. Expanded clones get a size class; other rows say once, few or many, or leave the size out.

v_call: TRBV6-5; clone_size: -; d_call: -; j_call: TRBJ1-2; cdr3_nt: TGTGCCACCGGATTTTCAGGGGATTTAATTGGCTACACCTTC; cdr3_aa: CATGFSGDLIGYTF
v_call: TRBV9; clone_size: -; d_call: -; j_call: TRBJ2-1; cdr3_nt: TGTGCCAGCAGCCCGACCGGGGAGACCTACAATGAGCAGTTCTTC; cdr3_aa: CASSPTGETYNEQFF
v_call: TRBV25-1; clone_size: -; d_call: -; j_call: TRBJ1-4; cdr3_nt: TGTGCCAGCAGTGGGGACGGTGGGGGGGAAAAACTGTTTTTT; cdr3_aa: CASSGDGGGEKLFF
v_call: TRBV29-1; clone_size: -; d_call: -; j_call: TRBJ2-1; cdr3_nt: TGCAGCGTTGAAGGAGATCATGAGCAGTTCTTC; cdr3_aa: CSVEGDHEQFF
v_call: TRBV5-1; clone_size: -; d_call: -; j_call: TRBJ1-2; cdr3_nt: TGCGCCAGCAGCTTGCAGCGGGGACGGGATGGCTACACCTTC; cdr3_aa: CASSLQRGRDGYTF
v_call: TRBV18; clone_size: once; d_call: -; j_call: TRBJ2-5; cdr3_nt: TGTGCCAGCTCACCACAGAGTCAAGAGACCCAGTACTTC; cdr3_aa: CASSPQSQETQYF
v_call: TRBV7-8; clone_size: -; d_call: -; j_call: TRBJ2-7; cdr3_nt: TGTGCCAGCAGCCGCGGACAGACCTACGAGCAGTACTTC; cdr3_aa: CASSRGQTYEQYF
v_call: TRBV14; clone_size: -; d_call: TRBD1; j_call: TRBJ1-1; cdr3_nt: TGTGCCAGCAGCCCTAGACAGGGGCGATGGACTGAAGCTTTCTTT; cdr3_aa: CASSPRQGRWTEAFF
v_call: TRBV4-1; clone_size: once; d_call: -; j_call: TRBJ2-7; cdr3_nt: TGCGCCAGCAGCCAAGTAGTGCGGAAAATCTACGAGCAGTACTTC; cdr3_aa: CASSQVVRKIYEQYF
v_call: TRBV4-1; clone_size: -; d_call: -; j_call: TRBJ1-2; cdr3_nt: TGCGCCAGCAGCCAAGCAGGGTCTAACTATGGCTACACCTTC; cdr3_aa: CASSQAGSNYGYTF
v_call: TRBV10-3; clone_size: -; d_call: TRBD1; j_call: TRBJ1-1; cdr3_nt: TGTGCCATCAGTGCAACTACGACAGGGGCGGGCGAAGCTTTCTTT; cdr3_aa: CAISATTTGAGEAFF
v_call: TRBV29-1; clone_size: -; d_call: TRBD2; j_call: TRBJ2-5; cdr3_nt: TGCAGCGCCGTACTAGCGGGGGGACAGACCCAGTACTTC; cdr3_aa: CSAVLAGGQTQYF
v_call: TRBV7-2; clone_size: -; d_call: -; j_call: TRBJ2-7; cdr3_nt: TGTGCCAGCAGCTTACCCACCTACGAGCAGTACTTC; cdr3_aa: CASSLPTYEQYF
v_call: TRBV15; clone_size: -; d_call: -; j_call: TRBJ1-2; cdr3_nt: TGTGCCACCACCCCCCGGTACGCAGGCGGGGGCTACACCTTC; cdr3_aa: CATTPRYAGGGYTF
v_call: TRBV7-9; clone_size: -; d_call: -; j_call: TRBJ1-1; cdr3_nt: TGTGCCAGCAGCTTAGCAGCGAACACTGAAGCTTTCTTT; cdr3_aa: CASSLAANTEAFF
v_call: TRBV7-7; clone_size: -; d_call: TRBD2; j_call: TRBJ2-1; cdr3_nt: TGTGCCAGCAGCTTAGGGGGGGCTAGCGGGGGGTACTACAATGAGCAGTTCTTC; cdr3_aa: CASSLGGASGGYYNEQFF